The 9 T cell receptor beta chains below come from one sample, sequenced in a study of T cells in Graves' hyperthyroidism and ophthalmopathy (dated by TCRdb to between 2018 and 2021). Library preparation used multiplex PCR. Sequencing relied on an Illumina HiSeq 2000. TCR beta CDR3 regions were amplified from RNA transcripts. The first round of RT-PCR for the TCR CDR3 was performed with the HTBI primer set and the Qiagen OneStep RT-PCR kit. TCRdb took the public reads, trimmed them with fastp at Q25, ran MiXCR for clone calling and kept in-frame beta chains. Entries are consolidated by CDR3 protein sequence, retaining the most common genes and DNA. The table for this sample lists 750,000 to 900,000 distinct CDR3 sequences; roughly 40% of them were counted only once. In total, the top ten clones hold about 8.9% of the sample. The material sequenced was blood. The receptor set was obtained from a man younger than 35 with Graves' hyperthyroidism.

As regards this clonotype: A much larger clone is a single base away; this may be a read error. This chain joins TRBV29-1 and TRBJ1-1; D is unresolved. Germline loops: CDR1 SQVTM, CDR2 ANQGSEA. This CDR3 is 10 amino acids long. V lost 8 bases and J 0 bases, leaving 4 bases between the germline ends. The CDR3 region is CSSMNTEAFF. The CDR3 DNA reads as TGCAGCAGCATGAACACTGAAGCTTTCTTT.

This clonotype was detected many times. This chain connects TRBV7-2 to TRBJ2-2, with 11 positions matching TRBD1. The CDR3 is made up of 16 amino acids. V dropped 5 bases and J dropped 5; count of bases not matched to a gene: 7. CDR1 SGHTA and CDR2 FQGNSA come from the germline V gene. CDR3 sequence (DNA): TGTGCCAGCAGCCCTTGGACAGGGGGCATGACCGGGGAGCTGTTTTTT. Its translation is CASSPWTGGMTGELFF.

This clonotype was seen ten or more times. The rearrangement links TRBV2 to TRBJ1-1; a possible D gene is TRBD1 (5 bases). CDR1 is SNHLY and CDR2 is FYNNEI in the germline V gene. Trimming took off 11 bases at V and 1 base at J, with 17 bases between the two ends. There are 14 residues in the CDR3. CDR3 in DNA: TGTGCCTCCTATGGGGGAAGGGAGAACACTGAAGCTTTCTTT. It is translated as CASYGGRENTEAFF. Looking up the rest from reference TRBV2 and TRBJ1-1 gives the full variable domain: EPEVTQTPSHQVTQMGQEVILRCVPISNHLYFYWYRQILGQKVEFLVSFYNNEISEKSEIFDDQFSVERPDGSNFTLKIRSTKLEDSAMYFCASYGGRENTEAFFGQGTRLTVV.

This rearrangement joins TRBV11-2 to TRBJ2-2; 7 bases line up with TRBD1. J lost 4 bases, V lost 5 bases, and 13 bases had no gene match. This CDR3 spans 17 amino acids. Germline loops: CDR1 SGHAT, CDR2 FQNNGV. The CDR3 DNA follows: TGTGCCAGCAGCCGTAGTCTGACAGGGTGGTTCACCGGGGAGCTGTTTTTT. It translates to CASSRSLTGWFTGELFF.

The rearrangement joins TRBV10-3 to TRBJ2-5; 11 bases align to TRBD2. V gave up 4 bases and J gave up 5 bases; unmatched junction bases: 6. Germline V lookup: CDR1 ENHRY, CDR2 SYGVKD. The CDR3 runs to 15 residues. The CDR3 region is CAISASLAGVETQYF. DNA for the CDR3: TGTGCCATCAGTGCCTCACTAGCGGGAGTTGAGACCCAGTACTTC.

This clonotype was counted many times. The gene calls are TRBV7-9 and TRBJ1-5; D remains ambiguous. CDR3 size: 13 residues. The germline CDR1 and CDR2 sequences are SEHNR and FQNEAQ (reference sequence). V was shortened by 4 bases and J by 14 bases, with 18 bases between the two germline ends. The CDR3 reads CASSSKPGRLEHF. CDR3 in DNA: TGTGCCAGCAGCTCCAAGCCGGGCCGTCTCGAGCATTTT.

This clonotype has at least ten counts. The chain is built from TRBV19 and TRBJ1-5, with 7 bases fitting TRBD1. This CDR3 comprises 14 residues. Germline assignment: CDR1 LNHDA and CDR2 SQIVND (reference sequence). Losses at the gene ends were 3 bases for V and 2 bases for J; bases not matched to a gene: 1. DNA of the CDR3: TGTGCCAGTAGTATTACAGGGGGCAATCAGCCCCAGCATTTT. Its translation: CASSITGGNQPQHF.

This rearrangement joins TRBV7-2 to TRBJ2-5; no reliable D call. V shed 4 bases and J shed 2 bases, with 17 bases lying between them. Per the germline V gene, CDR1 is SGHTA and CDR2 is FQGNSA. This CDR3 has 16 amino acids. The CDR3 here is CASSSKRVRQQETQYF. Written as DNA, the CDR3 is TGTGCCAGCAGCTCTAAAAGGGTGAGACAACAAGAGACCCAGTACTTC.

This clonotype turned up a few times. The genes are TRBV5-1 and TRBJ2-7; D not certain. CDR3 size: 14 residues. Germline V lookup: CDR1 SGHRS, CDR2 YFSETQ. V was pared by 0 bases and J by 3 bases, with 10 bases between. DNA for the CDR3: TGCGCCAGCAGCTTGGGTTGGTCCGGCTACGAGCAGTACTTC. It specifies CASSLGWSGYEQYF.